Given below is one TCR beta chain in context. Its binding antigen is unknown. No base-level quality is on record; no much larger clone is a single base apart. This specimen comes from a study of glioma-infiltrating T cells after dendritic cell vaccination listed by TCRdb under 2016. For context, the study as a whole: A cohort of about 15 glioblastoma patients from Phase I and II dendritic cell vaccination trials was included, of whom 9 were newly diagnosed and 6 had recurrent disease. Between about 2002 and 2012, the patients were given dendritic cell vaccination pulsed with autologous tumor lysate. To make the vaccine, monocyte-derived dendritic cells were cultured for seven to eight days with IL-4 and GM-CSF and then pulsed overnight with autologous tumor lysate. Each patient was given three intradermal dendritic cell vaccine injections, spaced two weeks apart, in the arm below the axilla. Deep sequencing of TCR beta CDR3 regions was used to quantify tumor-infiltrating lymphocyte content and compare tumor and blood repertoires in dendritic cell-vaccinated glioblastoma patients. Survival after dendritic cell vaccination was correlated with TCR sequencing metrics, such as TIL content and the overlap between tumor and blood repertoires. Here is what the overall study found, with its caveats: The TCR overlap response model with three groups was called speculative and said to need prospective validation. The cohort was small and heterogeneous, only a few patients had full blood and tumor sets, and even fewer had initial-recurrent tumor pairs. Higher estimated pretreatment TIL content predicted longer time to progression and overall survival after dendritic cell vaccination. TCR clonality showed no direct relationship with survival, which suggests that a diverse polyclonal response may matter.

TCRB CDR3 regions were amplified from about 2 ug genomic DNA, or all available DNA if less, using the immunoSEQ assay. The multiplex PCR relied on 60 forward primers for TCR V beta segments and 13 reverse primers for J beta segments. To estimate reads per starting template, synthetic control templates were spiked into each sample at limiting dilution. The Illumina HiSeq System generated sequencing reads of 87 bp. In the authors' own workflow: PCR and sequencing errors were removed by a nearest neighbor algorithm that merged closely related sequences. TCR overlap was measured as the percentage of unique tumor TCR beta sequences also present in the same patient's peripheral blood. The table was pulled from immuneACCESS by TCRdb, which kept in-frame rearrangements only. Such tables lose some clones; where checked, under half of the loss comes from unresolved V genes, and the rest has no known cause. The DNA was the basis for D and trimming; V, J and clone size are from that table. The sample table contains around 87,000 clones; only one count was recorded for around 83% of them. The ten largest clones represent roughly 6.8% of the sample.

Taken with the paper, the label for time point translates to: after dendritic cell vaccination, including at tumor progression/relapse. To be selected, patients needed enough residual fresh-frozen tumor tissue and more than two years of available survival data. An isocitrate dehydrogenase mutation was not carried by any of the glioblastoma patients, although molecular status was otherwise variable. PBMC were collected before vaccination, two weeks after the third vaccination, and at tumor progression if tumor progression occurred. The Qiagen DNeasy Blood extraction Kit was used for extraction of genomic DNA. From the germline V gene, CDR1 is SNHLY and CDR2 is FYNNEI. The CDR3 runs 15 residues from the cysteine to the phenylalanine. The only DNA kept is the CDR3, 45 bases in frame from the first base. Cut back by 3 bases and 0 bases, the V and J ends lie 11 bases apart.

The sequence came from a human donor with glioblastoma. The sample here was blood, taken after dendritic cell vaccination. The chain uses TRBV2 and TRBJ1-1; the D gene assignment is ambiguous. The sequenced DNA: TGTGCCAGCAGTGATGGTGGAGAAATGAACACTGAAGCTTTCTTT. Its protein reads: CASSDGGEMNTEAFF. Outside the CDR3, residues come from the reference TRBV2 and TRBJ1-1 proteins, so the full variable domain is: EPEVTQTPSHQVTQMGQEVILRCVPISNHLYFYWYRQILGQKVEFLVSFYNNEISEKSEIFDDQFSVERPDGSNFTLKIRSTKLEDSAMYFCASSDGGEMNTEAFFGQGTRLTVV.